The 4 T cell receptor beta chains listed next were all sequenced from one sample in a study of response to subunit inactivated influenza vaccine. MiXCR, applied by TCRdb to the RT-PCR reads, yields one record per CDR3 protein. The table lists over 150,000 distinct CDR3 sequences, around 10% of them singletons, with roughly a third in the top ten. The sample here was CD8+ T cells sorted from PBMCs, taken less than 30 months after vaccination. These receptors were collected from a man aged 45 to 75 who received an inactivated influenza vaccine.

This clonotype was seen repeatedly, ten times or more. The chain uses TRBV6-5 and TRBJ2-2, with D tentatively TRBD1 or TRBD2 (5 bases each). The V gene lost 2 bases and the J gene lost 6 bases, with 10 bases spanning the gap. Per germline, CDR1 MNHEY and CDR2 SVGAGI. CDR3 length: 14 residues. The CDR3 loop is CASSYRGVSGELFF. The CDR3 DNA reads as TGTGCCAGCAGTTACCGGGGCGTCTCCGGGGAGCTGTTTTTT.

This clonotype was counted only a few times. This chain joins TRBV11-2 and TRBJ2-7; a weak D match, TRBD1 (5 bases). CDR1 is SGHAT, CDR2 FQNNGV, per germline. The ends were cut back, 5 bases at V and 0 bases at J, with 17 bases in the middle. The CDR3 spans 16 residues. CDR3 amino acids: CASSPRDGRNSYEQYF. CDR3 coding DNA: TGTGCCAGCAGCCCCAGGGATGGTCGCAACTCCTACGAGCAGTACTTC.

There are a few counts of this clonotype. The chain employs TRBV5-6 and TRBJ2-1, with D tentatively TRBD1 or TRBD2 (5 bases each). The germline V gene encodes CDR1 SGHDT and CDR2 YYEEEE. This CDR3 has 14 amino acids. The V end lost 2 bases, the J end lost 1 base, and 7 bases lay between the germline ends. The CDR3: CASSFEGSYNEQFF. CDR3 nucleotide sequence: TGTGCCAGCAGCTTTGAGGGGTCCTACAATGAGCAGTTCTTC. The whole variable domain, filled in from reference TRBV5-6 and TRBJ2-1, reads DAGVTQSPTHLIKTRGQQVTLRCSPKSGHDTVSWYQQALGQGPQFIFQYYEEEERQRGNFPDRFSGHQFPNYSSELNVNALLLGDSALYLCASSFEGSYNEQFFGPGTRLTVL.

This clonotype was observed many times. The V and J genes are TRBV4-3 and TRBJ2-1; D uncertain. CDR3 length: 13 amino acids. Between the trimmed V and J ends, which lost 0 bases and 6 bases, there was a span of 6 bases. Germline CDR1 LGHNA, CDR2 YSLEER. CDR3 protein: CASSQEGFNEQFF. DNA for the CDR3: TGCGCCAGCAGCCAAGAGGGGTTCAATGAGCAGTTCTTC.